These 31 T cell receptor beta chains came from one sample sequenced in a study of identical twins. TCRdb passed the 5' RACE reads through MiXCR, listing each CDR3 protein once. The table has some 1,600,000 distinct CDR3 sequences, roughly a third seen once. Sequences were obtained from cord blood. Source of these receptors: a newborn girl in good health.

The table lists this clonotype with many counts. This chain connects TRBV29-1 to TRBJ2-5; D may be TRBD2 (5 bases). The germline V and J ends were trimmed by 4 bases and 4 bases, with 13 bases remaining between them. Germline V gene sequence: CDR1 SQVTM, CDR2 ANQGSEA. The CDR3 consists of 13 residues. Written as DNA, the CDR3 is TGCAGCGTTGTTAGATCTCGGGGAGAGACCCAGTACTTC. It codes for CSVVRSRGETQYF.

This clonotype was observed a single time. V is TRBV3-1 and J is TRBJ2-1; TRBD2 aligns across 12 bases. CDR3 length equals 16 residues. The trim removed 1 base at V and 10 bases at J, leaving 8 bases unmatched. Germline-derived CDR1 and CDR2 are LGHDT and YNNKEL (reference sequence). CDR3 amino acids: CASSQARTSGTREQFF. CDR3 DNA: TGTGCCAGCAGCCAAGCCAGGACTAGCGGGACAAGAGAGCAGTTCTTC.

This clonotype was seen a few times. The CDR3 sequence: CASSFPLSPGLGSYEQYF. In DNA, the CDR3 is TGTGCCAGCAGTTTCCCCCTCTCCCCGGGACTAGGGTCTTACGAGCAGTACTTC. The chain has TRBV28 and TRBJ2-7; TRBD2 agrees at 8 bases. Germline CDR1 MDHEN, CDR2 SYDVKM. The CDR3 is 18 residues long. The trim removed 3 bases at V and 4 bases at J, leaving 17 bases unmatched.

This clonotype was picked up many times. V usage is TRBV10-3 and J usage is TRBJ2-7; D call uncertain. The CDR3 consists of 15 residues. V dropped 2 bases and J dropped 3 bases, with 14 bases sitting between them. The germline gives CDR1 ENHRY, CDR2 SYGVKD. The CDR3 sequence: CAISEDKGSLYEQYF. CDR3 coding DNA: TGTGCCATCAGTGAGGACAAGGGATCCCTCTACGAGCAGTACTTC.

This clonotype was detected only a few times. The DNA for the CDR3 is TGTGCCACCAGTGTAATAGTTTATCGACAGGCAGGAGTAGGTAGCAATCAGCCCCAGCATTTT. Encoded protein: CATSVIVYRQAGVGSNQPQHF. The rearrangement links TRBV24-1 to TRBJ1-5, with a weak D call TRBD1 (6 bases). The CDR3 runs to 21 residues. V lost 5 bases, J lost 0 bases, and 28 bases lay in between. Germline V CDR1 and CDR2: KGHDR, SFDVKD.

V is TRBV4-1 and J is TRBJ2-5, with 9 bases identical to TRBD1. With V trimmed by 4 bases and J by 2 bases, 5 bases remained unmatched. CDR1 is MGHRA, CDR2 YSYEKL, per germline. This CDR3 comprises 15 residues. CDR3 loop: CASSRGGTGQETQYF. CDR3 bases: TGCGCCAGCAGCCGAGGGGGGACAGGGCAAGAGACCCAGTACTTC.

The chain combines TRBV14 with TRBJ2-7; 9 bases map to TRBD2. Germline loops: CDR1 SGHDN, CDR2 FVKESK. The CDR3 covers 15 residues. Trimming removed 2 bases from V and 2 bases from J; junction bases left unmatched: 4. The DNA for the CDR3 is TGTGCCAGCAGCCAACGACTAGCGGCAACCTACGAGCAGTACTTC. Protein sequence: CASSQRLAATYEQYF.

The chain is built from TRBV14 and TRBJ2-3; 10 bases are shared with TRBD2. Germline V gene lookup returns CDR1 SGHDN and CDR2 FVKESK. Trimming took 0 bases from V and 2 from J; bases not matched to a gene: 5. The CDR3 is 17 amino acids. The DNA for the CDR3 is TGTGCCAGCAGCCAAGATTATAGCGGGGGGACCACAGATACGCAGTATTTT. It yields the protein CASSQDYSGGTTDTQYF.

This clonotype occurred a few times. This chain connects TRBV29-1 to TRBJ1-1; 9 bases align to TRBD1. The V gene's germline CDR1 is SQVTM and CDR2 ANQGSEA. The CDR3 is 13 residues long. With 5 bases clipped from V and 7 bases from J, the junction kept 8 bases outside the gene matches. Written as DNA, the CDR3 is TGCAGCGTTACACAGGGGGCGCGGAGTGAAGCTTTCTTT. It translates to CSVTQGARSEAFF.

Here the CDR3 reads CASNKKGPYTDTQYF. The CDR3 nucleotides are TGTGCCAGCAACAAAAAGGGACCCTACACAGATACGCAGTATTTT. The chain joins TRBV6-5 to TRBJ2-3; either TRBD1 or TRBD2 may fit D (5 bases each). Trimming cost V 7 bases and J 2 bases, with 16 bases left between them. The CDR3 runs 15 residues. Looked up from germline, CDR1 is MNHEY and CDR2 is SVGAGI.

The chain has TRBV29-1 and TRBJ2-7, with 12 nucleotides matching TRBD1. The germline gives CDR1 SQVTM, CDR2 ANQGSEA. This CDR3 spans 15 amino acids. Trimming took 4 bases from V and 7 from J; bases not matched to a gene: 11. The CDR3 spells CSVVRMGQGAGEQYF. CDR3 sequence (DNA): TGCAGCGTTGTGCGAATGGGACAGGGGGCGGGGGAGCAGTACTTC.

The sample holds many counts of this clonotype. The rearrangement links TRBV12-3 or TRBV12-4 to TRBJ1-2, with D tentatively TRBD1 (6 bases). This CDR3 has 14 residues. V dropped 5 bases and J dropped 2 bases, with 12 bases sitting between them. The CDR3 DNA reads TGTGCCAGCAGTCTTAGGGACACCAACTATGGCTACACCTTC. This sequence encodes CASSLRDTNYGYTF.

This clonotype was observed many times. This CDR3 reads CSARSGTNEKLFF. The CDR3 DNA follows: TGCAGTGCTAGAAGTGGGACTAATGAAAAACTGTTTTTT. The J gene is TRBJ1-4, the V gene TRBV20-1; D unclear. Trimming took off 2 bases at V and 2 bases at J, with 6 bases between the two ends. The CDR3 loop spans 13 amino acids. Per the germline V gene, CDR1 is DFQATT and CDR2 is SNEGSKA (reference sequence).

The V call is TRBV24-1, the J call TRBJ1-1, with D uncertain. V was shortened by 2 bases and J by 1 base, with 7 bases between the two germline ends. CDR1 is KGHDR, CDR2 SFDVKD, per germline. CDR3 length: 14 residues. CDR3 coding DNA: TGTGCCACCAGTGATTGGGAGGGGAACACTGAAGCTTTCTTT. This gives the protein CATSDWEGNTEAFF.

The chain links TRBV6-1 to TRBJ2-7; TRBD1 aligns across 7 bases. Germline V CDR1 and CDR2: MNHNS, SASEGT. The CDR3 covers 16 residues. Losses at the gene ends were 5 bases for V and 2 bases for J; bases not matched to a gene: 12. CDR3 bases: TGTGCCAGCAGTCTCCTCCAGGCGACAGGGACCTACGAGCAGTACTTC. As protein: CASSLLQATGTYEQYF.

This chain joins TRBV6-1 and TRBJ1-1, with D hard to call. Trimming pared 11 bases from V and 0 bases from J, leaving 13 bases between. Germline CDR1 MNHNS, CDR2 SASEGT. This CDR3 is built from 13 residues. CDR3 bases: TGTGCCCTTGAGGCACGCATGAACACTGAAGCTTTCTTT. This gives the protein CALEARMNTEAFF.

This clonotype has a handful of counts. The rearrangement joins TRBV24-1 to TRBJ2-6; D not resolved. This CDR3 spans 14 amino acids. The V gene lost 5 bases and the J gene lost 1 base, with 5 bases spanning the gap. CDR1 is KGHDR, CDR2 SFDVKD, per germline. The CDR3 region is CATSAESGANVLTF. Here the CDR3 DNA reads TGTGCCACCAGTGCCGAGTCTGGGGCCAACGTCCTGACTTTC.

This clonotype was seen ten or more times. The V gene is TRBV6-5, the J gene TRBJ1-6; TRBD1 agrees at 8 bases. The V gene's germline CDR1 is MNHEY and CDR2 SVGAGI. Losses at the gene ends were 5 bases for V and 6 bases for J; bases not matched to a gene: 9. The CDR3 has 16 residues. This CDR3 is CASSTRTGSLNSPLHF. CDR3 nucleotides: TGTGCCAGCAGTACACGGACAGGGAGCCTTAATTCACCCCTCCACTTT.

The V gene is TRBV2, the J gene TRBJ2-7; possibly TRBD2 for D (5 bases). The CDR3 extends over 16 amino acids. Germline CDR1 SNHLY, CDR2 FYNNEI. Trimming stripped 0 bases from V and 7 bases from J, with 19 bases between. CDR3 amino acids: CASSEAEGTAYNEQYF. In DNA form, the CDR3 reads TGTGCCAGCAGTGAAGCTGAGGGTACGGCCTACAATGAGCAGTACTTC.

This clonotype has ten or more counts. J is TRBJ2-5 and V is TRBV29-1; 7 nucleotides align to TRBD1. The germline gives CDR1 SQVTM, CDR2 ANQGSEA. With V trimmed by 5 bases and J by 6 bases, 3 bases remained unmatched. This CDR3 is 11 amino acids long. The CDR3 DNA reads as TGCAGCGTTCCACAGGGGCAGACCCAGTACTTC. Translating it yields CSVPQGQTQYF.

The chain joins TRBV27 to TRBJ2-3; TRBD2 aligns across 11 bases. Trimming took 5 bases from V and 1 from J; bases not matched to a gene: 14. The CDR3 spans 19 residues. Germline V CDR1 and CDR2: MNHEY, SMNVEV (reference sequence). DNA for the CDR3: TGTGCCAGCAGTCGACTAACCAGGACTAGCGGGTGGGGCACAGATACGCAGTATTTT. It specifies CASSRLTRTSGWGTDTQYF.

This clonotype has just a few counts. J is TRBJ2-1 and V is TRBV20-1; 10 bases are a match to TRBD2. Germline values: CDR1 DFQATT, CDR2 SNEGSKA (reference sequence). The CDR3 has 16 amino acids. Unmatched junction bases numbered 14, after V lost 2 bases and J lost 10 bases. In DNA form, the CDR3 reads TGCAGTGCTAGACCTAGCGGGAGCCATGTACAATGGGAGCAGTTCTTC. The encoded protein is CSARPSGSHVQWEQFF.

The sample holds many counts of this clonotype. The chain couples TRBV27 to TRBJ2-3, with a tentative D call TRBD1 (6 bases). The germline V and J ends were trimmed by 2 bases and 1 base, with 10 bases remaining between them. This CDR3 has 15 residues. Germline CDR1 reads MNHEY; CDR2 reads SMNVEV (reference sequence). The CDR3 loop is CASSLIGGGTDTQYF. CDR3 coding DNA: TGTGCCAGCAGTTTAATAGGGGGAGGCACAGATACGCAGTATTTT.

About this clonotype: A much larger clonotype is one base distant, so this may be a read error. The V gene is TRBV10-3, the J gene TRBJ2-4, with D maybe TRBD1 (6 bases). The CDR3 has 16 amino acids. Germline CDR1 is ENHRY and CDR2 is SYGVKD. Trimming pared 4 bases from V and 0 bases from J, leaving 13 bases between. The CDR3 nucleotides are TGTGCCATCAGTGGCCGGGACACCTCAGCCAAAAACATTCAGTACTTC. Its translation: CAISGRDTSAKNIQYF.

This clonotype was recorded a few times. The genes are TRBV5-1 and TRBJ2-7; 9 bases are shared with TRBD2. Germline V gene sequence: CDR1 SGHRS, CDR2 YFSETQ. V was clipped by 1 base and J by 5 bases; unmatched bases: 4. This CDR3 contains 14 residues. CDR3 nucleotides: TGCGCCAGCAGCTTGCAGCGGGGGGTCCACGAGCAGTACTTC. Amino acid sequence: CASSLQRGVHEQYF.

The V call is TRBV5-6, the J call TRBJ1-2; no definite D call. The CDR3 runs 17 residues. Germline V gives CDR1 SGHDT, CDR2 YYEEEE. The germline V and J ends were trimmed by 2 bases and 1 base, with 18 bases remaining between them. The CDR3 sequence is CASSFRATREINYGYTF. In DNA form, the CDR3 reads TGTGCCAGCAGCTTTCGGGCGACAAGGGAGATTAACTATGGCTACACCTTC.

The chain combines TRBV24-1 with TRBJ2-1, with 10 bases identical to TRBD1. The germline V gene encodes CDR1 KGHDR and CDR2 SFDVKD. V was pared by 5 bases and J by 4 bases, with 16 bases of the junction left unmatched. CDR3 length equals 19 residues. CDR3 bases: TGTGCCACCAGTGGTCCACGGGGATCCGGGACAGGGGTTTACAATGAGCAGTTCTTC. Translation: CATSGPRGSGTGVYNEQFF.

This clonotype appeared a few times. The V and J genes are TRBV2 and TRBJ2-1; 7 nucleotides match TRBD1. CDR1 is SNHLY and CDR2 is FYNNEI in the germline V gene. CDR3 length: 19 residues. The V and J ends lost 2 bases and 0 bases, in that order; junction bases with no gene match: 13. The CDR3 reads CASSEPKTGTASSYNEQFF. The CDR3 region has the DNA TGTGCCAGCAGTGAACCTAAGACGGGGACAGCCAGCTCCTACAATGAGCAGTTCTTC.

This clonotype turned up a few times. The chain carries TRBV21-1 and TRBJ2-1; no DNA check was done on the table's D call, TRBD1. TRBV21-1 is designated a pseudogene. The CDR3 has 17 amino acids. The CDR3 protein is CASSKGSHLVSYNEQFF. The CDR3 region has the DNA TGTGCCAGCAGCAAAGGGTCCCACCTAGTGTCCTACAATGAGCAGTTCTTC.

The chain joins TRBV13 to TRBJ2-7, with 8 bases lining up with TRBD1. V lost 4 bases and J lost 3; bases outside the gene matches: 11. The length of the CDR3 is 16 residues. The germline CDR1 and CDR2 sequences are PRHDT and FYEKMQ (reference sequence). The CDR3 DNA sequence: TGTGCCAGCAGCTCAATCCGGGGACAGGTGAACTACGAGCAGTACTTC. Translating gives CASSSIRGQVNYEQYF.

This clonotype has just a few counts. The rearrangement joins TRBV20-1 to TRBJ2-3; 10 bases agree with TRBD2. The CDR3 contains 14 residues. The V segment lost 4 bases and the J segment 2 bases; nucleotides outside the gene matches: 3. The germline V gene has CDR1 DFQATT and CDR2 SNEGSKA (reference sequence). The CDR3 spells CSAKLAGHTDTQYF. CDR3 coding DNA: TGCAGTGCTAAACTAGCGGGGCACACAGATACGCAGTATTTT.